This entry is about one T cell receptor beta chain. No antigen is known for it. Germline V gives CDR1 SEHNR, CDR2 FQNEAQ (reference sequence). V lost 4 bases to trimming and J lost 0 bases, with 19 bases between them. The CDR3 covers 17 residues. Only CD45RO-negative cells positively selected for CCR7 counted as naive CD8 cells, so terminally differentiated effector memory CD45RA+ cells were excluded. The source of the sample is a study of shared clonotypes between healthy human individuals. Points from the study as a whole: Sorted-subset sequencing was shown by rarefaction to be incomplete despite large depth. Estimated richness values were generally larger in naive subsets than in memory subsets.

Genomic DNA (from each subset) was split evenly across several immunoSEQ plates. Some clones are missing from TCRdb's copy, which holds only in-frame ones; the method was immunoSEQ multiplex PCR. The sample yields some 2 million clones, roughly 94% seen once. The J gene is TRBJ2-7, the V gene TRBV7-9; possibly TRBD1 or TRBD2 for D (5 bases each). Sequenced: naive CD8+ T cells sorted from blood. The TCR sequence derives from a young man in good health. The CDR3 DNA is TGTGCCAGCAGCTCATTTAAGTACGGGGCCCACTCCTACGAGCAGTACTTC. Translating gives CASSSFKYGAHSYEQYF.